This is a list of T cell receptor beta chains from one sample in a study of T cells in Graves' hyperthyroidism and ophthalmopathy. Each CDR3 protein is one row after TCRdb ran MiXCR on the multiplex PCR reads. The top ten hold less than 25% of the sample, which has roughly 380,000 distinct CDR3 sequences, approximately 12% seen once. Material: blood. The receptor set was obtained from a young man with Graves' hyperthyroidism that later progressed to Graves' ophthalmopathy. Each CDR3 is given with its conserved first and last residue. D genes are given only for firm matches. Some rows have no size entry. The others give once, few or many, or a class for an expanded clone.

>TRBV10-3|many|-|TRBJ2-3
TGTGCCATCAGTGAGCGTGACCGAAGCACAGATACGCAGTATTTT
CAISERDRSTDTQYF
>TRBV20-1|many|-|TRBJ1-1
TGCAGTGCTATGGGACCTCAGAGCACTGAAGCTTTCTTT
CSAMGPQSTEAFF
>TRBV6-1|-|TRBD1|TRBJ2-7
TGTGCCAGCAGTCGCGACAGGGGGAAGGGCGAGCAGTACTTC
CASSRDRGKGEQYF
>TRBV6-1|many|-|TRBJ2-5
TGTGCCAGCAGAACCGGGACTCATGAGACCCAGTACTTC
CASRTGTHETQYF
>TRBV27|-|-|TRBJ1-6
TGTGCCAGCAGTTTATGGCAGGGGAGTTCACCCCTCCACTTT
CASSLWQGSSPLHF
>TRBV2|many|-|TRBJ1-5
TGTGCCAGCAGTGGACAGGTCCACAATCAGCCCCAGCATTTT
CASSGQVHNQPQHF
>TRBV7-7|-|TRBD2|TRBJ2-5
TGTGCTAGCAGTCGAGTAGCGGGGGGGCTTGAGACCCAGTACTTC
CASSRVAGGLETQYF
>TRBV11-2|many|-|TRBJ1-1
TGTGCCAGCAGCGGTGGGCCCGGGGCTTTCTTT
CASSGGPGAFF
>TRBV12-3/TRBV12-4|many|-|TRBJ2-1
TGTGCCAGCATCGTAGTCGGTAGCAGTATCGATGAGCAGTTCTTC
CASIVVGSSIDEQFF
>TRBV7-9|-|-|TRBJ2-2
TGTGCCAGCAGCTTAAACAGCGCGAACACCGGGGAGCTGTTTTTT
CASSLNSANTGELFF
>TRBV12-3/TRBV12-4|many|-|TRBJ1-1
TGTGCCAGCAGTTTGAAAGGGAACACTGAAGCTTTCTTT
CASSLKGNTEAFF
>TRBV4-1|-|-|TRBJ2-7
TGCGCCAGCAGCCAGAGGGAAGGCTACGAGCAGTACTTC
CASSQREGYEQYF
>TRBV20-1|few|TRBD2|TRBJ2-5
TGCAGTGCCACGACTAGCGGGGTGGGCCTAGAGACCCAGTACTTC
CSATTSGVGLETQYF
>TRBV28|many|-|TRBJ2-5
TGTGCCAGCAGTTTTCGGGGGGAGACCCAGTACTTC
CASSFRGETQYF
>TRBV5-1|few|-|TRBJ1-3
TGCGCCAGCAGCTTGGGTCCAGCTGGAAACACCATATATTTT
CASSLGPAGNTIYF
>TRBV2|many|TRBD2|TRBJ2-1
TGTGCCAGCAGACCCCCCGGCGGGGGTAATGAGCAGTTCTTC
CASRPPGGGNEQFF
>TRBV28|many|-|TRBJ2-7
TGTGCCAGCAGCCAGGGGGGCTCCCGGAACCACGAGCAGTACTTC
CASSQGGSRNHEQYF
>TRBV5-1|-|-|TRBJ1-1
TGCGCCAGCAGCTTGGCCGGGGGCGGGAACACTGAAGCTTTCTTT
CASSLAGGGNTEAFF
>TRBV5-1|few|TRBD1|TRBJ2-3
TGCGCCAGCAGCTTGGGCGGGACAGGGTCTAGCACAGATACGCAGTATTTT
CASSLGGTGSSTDTQYF
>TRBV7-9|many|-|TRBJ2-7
TGTGCCAGCAGCTTAGACTACGACGAGCAGTACTTC
CASSLDYDEQYF
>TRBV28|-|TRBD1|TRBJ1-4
TGTGCCGGCCAGGGAGGGGGCGGGAGTGAAAAACTGTTTTTT
CAGQGGGGSEKLFF
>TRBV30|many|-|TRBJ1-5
TGTGCCTGGAGTGTAAGGGGGGGCAATCAGCCCCAGCATTTT
CAWSVRGGNQPQHF
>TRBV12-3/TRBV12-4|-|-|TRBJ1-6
TGTGCCAGCAGTTTAAATATCGGTAATTCACCCCTCCACTTT
CASSLNIGNSPLHF
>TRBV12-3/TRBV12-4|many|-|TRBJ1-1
TGTGCCAGCAGTCCCCGGAGGAGGGGGACTGAAGCTTTCTTT
CASSPRRRGTEAFF
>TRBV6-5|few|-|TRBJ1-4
TGTGCCAGCAGTGAGGGGCAGGGGAATGAAAAACTGTTTTTT
CASSEGQGNEKLFF
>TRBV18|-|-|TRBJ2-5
TGTGCCAGCTCACCGAGACAGAAACAAGAGACCCAGTACTTC
CASSPRQKQETQYF
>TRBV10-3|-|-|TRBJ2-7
TGTGCCATCAGTGAGTCGCGTAGGTCCTACGAGCAGTACTTC
CAISESRRSYEQYF
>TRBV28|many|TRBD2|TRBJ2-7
TGTGCCAGCAGAGACTCTAGCGGGAACTCCTACGAGCAGTACTTC
CASRDSSGNSYEQYF
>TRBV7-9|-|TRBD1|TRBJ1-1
TGTGCCAGCAGCCCGACAGGGGGCTCCACTGAAGCTTTCTTT
CASSPTGGSTEAFF
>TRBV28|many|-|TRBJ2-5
TGTGCCAGCAGTTTAAGGGCAGGCGGGGAAGAGACCCAGTACTTC
CASSLRAGGEETQYF
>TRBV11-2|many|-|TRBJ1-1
TGTGCCAGCCAAACTTTAATCTCCGGGGGCGGGGTGGACACTGAAGCTTTCTTT
CASQTLISGGGVDTEAFF
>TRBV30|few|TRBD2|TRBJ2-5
TGTGCCTGGAGCACTAGCGGGGGTCGGAAGCAAGAGACCCAGTACTTC
CAWSTSGGRKQETQYF
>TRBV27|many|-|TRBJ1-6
TGTGCCAGCAGTGGGTGGACGGATTCACCCCTCCACTTT
CASSGWTDSPLHF
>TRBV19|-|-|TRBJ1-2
TGTGCCAGTAGTAAGACAGGATTCTATGGCTACACCTTC
CASSKTGFYGYTF
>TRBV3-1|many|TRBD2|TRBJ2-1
TGTGCCAGCAGCCAAGACGGACTAGCGGGGTTCAACAATGAGCAGTTCTTC
CASSQDGLAGFNNEQFF
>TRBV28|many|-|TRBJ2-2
TGTGCCAGCCATACAGGGAGCGCGAGCACCGGGGAGCTGTTTTTT
CASHTGSASTGELFF
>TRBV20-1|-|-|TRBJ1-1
TGCAGTGCTAGGCTCGGGGCAGGCGCTGAAGCTTTCTTT
CSARLGAGAEAFF
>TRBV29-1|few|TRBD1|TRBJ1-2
TGCAGCGTTGATTCCAGGACAGGCGGCTATGGCTACACCTTC
CSVDSRTGGYGYTF
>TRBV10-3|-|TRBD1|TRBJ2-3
TGTGCCATCAGTGAGCCGGACAGGGGGCGGACGCAGTATTTT
CAISEPDRGRTQYF
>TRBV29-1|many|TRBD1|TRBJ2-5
TGCAGCGTTGAAGGGTACAGGGGGCTTAGAGAGACCCAGTACTTC
CSVEGYRGLRETQYF
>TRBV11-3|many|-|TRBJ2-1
TGTGCCAGCAGCTTAGATGAGGGATGGCGAAGGGGTTCCGGCAATGAGCAGTTCTTC
CASSLDEGWRRGSGNEQFF
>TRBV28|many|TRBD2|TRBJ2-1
TGTGCCAGCCTAAATAGCGGGGGGGGCTCCTACAATGAGCAGTTCTTC
CASLNSGGGSYNEQFF
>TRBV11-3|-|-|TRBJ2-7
TGTGCCAGCAGCTTATATGGCGGACAACCCTACGAGCAGTACTTC
CASSLYGGQPYEQYF
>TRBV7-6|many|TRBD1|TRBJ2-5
TGTGCCAGCAGCCCCGGGACAGGAGAGCAAGAGACCCAGTACTTC
CASSPGTGEQETQYF
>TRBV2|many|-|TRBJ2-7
TGTGCCAGCAGTGGGGCCACCTACGAGCAGTACTTC
CASSGATYEQYF
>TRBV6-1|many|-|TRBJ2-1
TGTGCCAGCAGTGAAGAAGGAGGTGGCGCCTACAATGAGCAGTTCTTC
CASSEEGGGAYNEQFF
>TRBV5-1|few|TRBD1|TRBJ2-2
TGCGCCAGCAGCCAAGGACAGGGGGCTTCCGGGGAGCTGTTTTTT
CASSQGQGASGELFF
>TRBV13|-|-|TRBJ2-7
TGTGCCAGCAGCTTTAGCGGAAACTCCTACGAGCAGTACTTC
CASSFSGNSYEQYF
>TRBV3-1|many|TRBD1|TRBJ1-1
TGTGCCAGCAGGGCCGGGACAGGGGGCGACACTGAAGCTTTCTTT
CASRAGTGGDTEAFF
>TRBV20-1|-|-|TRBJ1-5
TGCAGTGCTAGGGACAATAGAAATCAGCCCCAGCATTTT
CSARDNRNQPQHF
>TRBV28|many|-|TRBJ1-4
TGTGCCAGCAGCCGGGCGGGGGGCAGGAGCGAAAAACTGTTTTTT
CASSRAGGRSEKLFF
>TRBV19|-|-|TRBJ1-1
TGTGCCAGTAGTGTGGATCCCATGAACACTGAAGCTTTCTTT
CASSVDPMNTEAFF